A single sample is the source of the 10 T cell receptor beta chains below, sequenced in a study of neoadjuvant anti-PD-1 for oral cavity cancer. Sequencing used immunoSEQ multiplex PCR; TCRdb keeps in-frame clones, though not all of them. Of 17,000 or so clones in the sample, around 72% are singletons; the top ten hold more than 2.5%. This material consisted of PBMCs, taken before nivolumab (anti-PD-1) treatment. Receptor source: a person aged 35-79 years with oral cavity squamous cell carcinoma.

The chain recombines TRBV18 with TRBJ2-6; TRBD2 might be the D (6 bases). Per germline, CDR1 KGHSH and CDR2 LQKENI. With 3 bases removed from V and 11 bases from J, the gap between germline ends came to 11 bases. CDR3 length equals 13 residues. The DNA of the CDR3 is TGTGCCAGCTCACCGGGACTGGTGGACGTCCTGACTTTC. Residues: CASSPGLVDVLTF.

The genes are TRBV5-4 and TRBJ2-7, with 10 bases fitting TRBD2. CDR1 SGHNT and CDR2 YYREEE come from the germline V gene (reference sequence). CDR3 length: 16 residues. The V and J ends lost 4 bases and 0 bases, in that order; junction bases with no gene match: 7. CDR3 amino acids: CASSTSSGGGSYEQYF. CDR3 nucleotide sequence: TGTGCCAGCAGCACCTCTAGCGGGGGAGGCTCCTACGAGCAGTACTTC.

The DNA for the CDR3 is TGCAGCGTTGAAGGCACAGGGGGGCCATCCTCATCCTACGAGCAGTACTTC. Translation: CSVEGTGGPSSSYEQYF. The V and J genes are TRBV29-1 and TRBJ2-7; 8 positions match TRBD1. Trimming at V came to 1 base and at J to 1 base, leaving 12 bases not matched to a gene. Germline V gene lookup returns CDR1 SQVTM and CDR2 ANQGSEA. The CDR3 covers 17 residues.

The V and J genes are TRBV5-1 and TRBJ2-3, with unresolved D. Trimming stripped 3 bases from V and 6 bases from J, with 8 bases between. Germline CDR1 reads SGHRS; CDR2 reads YFSETQ. This CDR3 has 12 amino acids. In DNA, the CDR3 is TGCGCCAGCAGCTGGCCGGAGGATACGCAGTATTTT. It encodes CASSWPEDTQYF.

This clone appeared a few times. This chain uses TRBV7-9 with TRBJ1-1; D may be TRBD1 (5 bases). The CDR3 extends over 15 amino acids. Germline V gives CDR1 SEHNR, CDR2 FQNEAQ (reference sequence). Trimming removed 0 bases from V and 2 bases from J, with 10 bases in between. The CDR3: CASSLANGANTEAFF. In nucleotides, the CDR3 is TGTGCCAGCAGCTTAGCAAATGGGGCAAACACTGAAGCTTTCTTT.

V and J are TRBV29-1 and TRBJ2-5, with a tentative D call TRBD2 (6 bases). Germline V gives CDR1 SQVTM, CDR2 ANQGSEA. The CDR3 consists of 17 residues. Trimming pared 2 bases from V and 0 bases from J, leaving 19 bases between. The CDR3 sequence is CSVEPYTHPGDQETQYF. The DNA of the CDR3 is TGCAGCGTTGAACCTTACACTCATCCGGGGGACCAAGAGACCCAGTACTTC.

This chain links TRBV7-8 with TRBJ2-1, with D unresolved. The germline V and J ends were trimmed by 1 base and 6 bases, with 10 bases remaining between them. The CDR3 is 14 amino acids. The germline gives CDR1 SGHVS, CDR2 FQNEAQ. The CDR3 region is CASSLDSATNEQFF. CDR3 DNA sequence: TGTGCCAGCAGCTTAGACTCGGCCACCAATGAGCAGTTCTTC.

This clone was detected once. The rearrangement links TRBV30 to TRBJ2-1; D call uncertain. Germline-derived CDR1 and CDR2 are GTSNPN and SVGIG (reference sequence). The ends were cut back, 0 bases at V and 10 bases at J, with 7 bases in the middle. The CDR3 has 11 residues. Here the CDR3 DNA reads TGTGCCTGGAGTGTACCGAGCGAGCAGTTCTTC. Its protein is CAWSVPSEQFF.

This clone has just a few counts. The CDR3 bases are TGTGCCAGCAGACTCCGTGGCCACAATCAGCCCCAGCATTTT. It is translated as CASRLRGHNQPQHF. The chain combines TRBV7-9 with TRBJ1-5; D ambiguous. The length of the CDR3 is 14 residues. Per germline, CDR1 SEHNR and CDR2 FQNEAQ (reference sequence). The V and J ends lost 6 bases and 3 bases respectively, with 12 bases between them.

The CDR3 bases are TGTGCCAGCAGCCAAGAGGAGGGCAGAGGGGAAAAACTGTTTTTT. It translates to CASSQEEGRGEKLFF. The chain is built from TRBV4-2 and TRBJ1-4; D unresolved. CDR3 length equals 15 residues. The V and J ends lost 0 bases and 8 bases respectively, with 13 bases between them. Germline V lookup: CDR1 LGHNA, CDR2 YNFKEQ.